A single sample is the source of the 2 T cell receptor beta chains below, sequenced in a study of blood T cell repertoires in COVID-19 (dated by TCRdb to the early 2020s). Libraries were constructed by the immunoSEQ multiplex PCR assay. The immuneACCESS repertoire file appears here via TCRdb, limited to in-frame rearrangements. These files lack a portion of the clones; in checked studies, under half of the deficit traces to unresolved V genes, and the cause of the others is not known. This sample gives about 40,000 clones in total; almost 80% of them show up just once. The ten largest clonotypes hold roughly a third of the sample. Sequences were obtained from peripheral blood. Source of these receptors: a woman older than 75 with acute or convalescent COVID-19.

V usage is TRBV3-1 (or the pseudogene TRBV3-2) and J usage is TRBJ1-2; maybe TRBD1 (5 bases). The CDR3 length is 12 residues. Germline values: CDR1 LGHDT, CDR2 YNNKEL (reference sequence). V lost 2 bases and J 11 bases, leaving 12 bases between the germline ends. Written as DNA, the CDR3 is TGTGCCAGCAGCCAAAGGATTGGGGCTTACACCTTC. Protein sequence: CASSQRIGAYTF.

This clone showed up just a few times. This chain joins TRBV5-4 and TRBJ1-1, with D uncertain. The V gene lost 0 bases and the J gene lost 4 bases, with 13 bases spanning the gap. The CDR3 covers 15 residues. From germline, CDR1 is SGHNT and CDR2 YYREEE (reference sequence). Here the CDR3 reads CASSLGNWGGTEAFF. The CDR3 DNA is TGTGCCAGCAGCTTGGGCAATTGGGGAGGCACTGAAGCTTTCTTT.